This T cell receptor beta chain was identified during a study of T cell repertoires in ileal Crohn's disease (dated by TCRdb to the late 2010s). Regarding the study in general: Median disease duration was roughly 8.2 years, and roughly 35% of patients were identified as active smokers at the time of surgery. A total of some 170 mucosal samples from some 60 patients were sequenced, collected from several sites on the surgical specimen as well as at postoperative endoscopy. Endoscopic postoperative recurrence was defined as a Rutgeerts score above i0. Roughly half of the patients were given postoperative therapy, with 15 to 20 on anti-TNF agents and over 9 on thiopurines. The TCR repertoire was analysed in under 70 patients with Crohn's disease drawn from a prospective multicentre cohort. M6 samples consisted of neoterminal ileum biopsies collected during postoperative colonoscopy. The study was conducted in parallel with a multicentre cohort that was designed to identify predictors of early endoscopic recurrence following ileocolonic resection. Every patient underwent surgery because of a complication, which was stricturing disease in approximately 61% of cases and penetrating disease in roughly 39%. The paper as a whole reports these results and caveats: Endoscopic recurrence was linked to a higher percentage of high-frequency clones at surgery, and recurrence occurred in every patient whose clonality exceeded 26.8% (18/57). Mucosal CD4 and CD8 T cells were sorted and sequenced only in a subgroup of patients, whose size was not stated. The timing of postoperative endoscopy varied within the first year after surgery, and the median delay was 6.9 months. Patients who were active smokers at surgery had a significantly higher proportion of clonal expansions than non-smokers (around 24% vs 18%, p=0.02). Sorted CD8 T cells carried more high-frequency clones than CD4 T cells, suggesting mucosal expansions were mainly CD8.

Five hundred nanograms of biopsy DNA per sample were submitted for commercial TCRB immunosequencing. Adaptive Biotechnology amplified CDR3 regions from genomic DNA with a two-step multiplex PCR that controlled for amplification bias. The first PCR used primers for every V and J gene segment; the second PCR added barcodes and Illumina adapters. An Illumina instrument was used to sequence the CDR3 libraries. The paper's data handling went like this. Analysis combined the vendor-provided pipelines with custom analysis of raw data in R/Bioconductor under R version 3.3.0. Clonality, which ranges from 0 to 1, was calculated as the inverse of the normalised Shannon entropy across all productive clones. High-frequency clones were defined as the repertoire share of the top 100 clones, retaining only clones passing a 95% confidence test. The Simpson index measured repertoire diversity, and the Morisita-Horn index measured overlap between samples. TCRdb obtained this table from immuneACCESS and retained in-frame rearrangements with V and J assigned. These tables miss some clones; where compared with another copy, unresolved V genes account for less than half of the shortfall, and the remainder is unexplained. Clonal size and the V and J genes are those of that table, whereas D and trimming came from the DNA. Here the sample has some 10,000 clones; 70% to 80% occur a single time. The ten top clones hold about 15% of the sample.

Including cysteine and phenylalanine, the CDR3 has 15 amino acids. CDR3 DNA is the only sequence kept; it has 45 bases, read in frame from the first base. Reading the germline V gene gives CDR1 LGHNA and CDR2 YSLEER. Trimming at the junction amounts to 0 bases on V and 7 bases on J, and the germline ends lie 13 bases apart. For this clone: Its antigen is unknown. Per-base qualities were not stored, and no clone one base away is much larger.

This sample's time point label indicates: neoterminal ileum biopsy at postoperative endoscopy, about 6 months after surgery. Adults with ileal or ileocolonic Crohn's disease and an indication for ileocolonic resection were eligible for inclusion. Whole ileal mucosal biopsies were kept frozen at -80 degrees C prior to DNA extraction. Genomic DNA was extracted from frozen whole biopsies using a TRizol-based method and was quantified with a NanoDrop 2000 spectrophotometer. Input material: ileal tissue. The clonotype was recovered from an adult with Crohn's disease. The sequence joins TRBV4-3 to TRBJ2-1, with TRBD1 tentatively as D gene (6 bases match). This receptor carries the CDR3 CASSQDLPGANEQFF. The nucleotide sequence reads TGCGCCAGCAGCCAAGATCTGCCAGGGGCTAATGAGCAGTTCTTC.